This T cell receptor beta chain emerged from a study of T-cell reconstitution after alpha-beta-depleted transplantation in children. Study-wide points: Reports say that about two months after transplant, the alpha-beta T cells came out of several hundred graft clones that had expanded. Surviving thymic progenitors and recipient T cells were the source of high TCRbeta diversity at day 60 in some patients. A year post-transplant, T-cell counts and diversity derived mostly from newly produced T cells.

The library targeted TCRbeta and was prepared with unique molecular identifiers. TCRdb passed the PCR reads through MiXCR, listing each CDR3 protein once. The data show about 440,000 distinct CDR3 sequences, approximately 41% seen once. A word on this clonotype: Its antigen is still unknown.

The CDR3 has 14 amino acids. Trimming took 0 bases from V and 6 from J, leaving 9 bases between them. Germline V lookup: CDR1 WSHSY, CDR2 SAAADI. The source was PBMCs, collected before TCRalphabeta/CD19-depleted stem cell transplant. This sequence joins TRBV10-2 and TRBJ2-1; unclear D gene. The sequence was obtained from a girl aged 2-10 years with aplastic anemia, due to receive a stem cell transplant. The CDR3 nucleotides read TGCGCCAGCAGTGAGTCAACCATAAGCAATGAGCAGTTCTTC. Protein product: CASSESTISNEQFF.